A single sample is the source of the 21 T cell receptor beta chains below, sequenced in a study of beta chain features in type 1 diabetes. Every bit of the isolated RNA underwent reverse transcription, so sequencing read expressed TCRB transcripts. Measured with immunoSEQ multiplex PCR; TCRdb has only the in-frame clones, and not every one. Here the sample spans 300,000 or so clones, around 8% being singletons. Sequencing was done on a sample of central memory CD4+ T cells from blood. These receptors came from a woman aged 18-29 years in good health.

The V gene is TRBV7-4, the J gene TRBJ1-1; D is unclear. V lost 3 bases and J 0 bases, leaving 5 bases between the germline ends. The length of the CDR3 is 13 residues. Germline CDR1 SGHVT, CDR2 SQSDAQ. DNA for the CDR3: TGTGCCAGCAGCTTTTCCATGAACACTGAAGCTTTCTTT. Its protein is CASSFSMNTEAFF.

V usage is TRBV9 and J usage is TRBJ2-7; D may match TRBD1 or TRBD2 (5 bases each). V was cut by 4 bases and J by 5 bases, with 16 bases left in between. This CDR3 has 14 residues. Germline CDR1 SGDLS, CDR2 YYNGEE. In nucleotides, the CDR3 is TGTGCCAGCAGCTTGTTGCCGGGGACCGACGAGCAGTACTTC. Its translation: CASSLLPGTDEQYF.

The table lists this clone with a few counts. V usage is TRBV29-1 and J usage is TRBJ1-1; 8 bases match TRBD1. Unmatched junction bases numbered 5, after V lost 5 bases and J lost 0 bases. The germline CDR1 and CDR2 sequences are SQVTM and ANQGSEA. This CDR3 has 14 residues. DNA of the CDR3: TGCAGCGTTCGTGGGACAGGCTTGAACACTGAAGCTTTCTTT. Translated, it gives CSVRGTGLNTEAFF.

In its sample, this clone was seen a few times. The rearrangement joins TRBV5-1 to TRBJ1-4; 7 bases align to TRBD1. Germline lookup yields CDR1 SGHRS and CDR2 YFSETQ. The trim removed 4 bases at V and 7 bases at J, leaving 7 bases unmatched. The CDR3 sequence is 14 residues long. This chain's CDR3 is CASSRGDRFEKLFF. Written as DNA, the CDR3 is TGCGCCAGCAGCCGGGGGGACAGATTTGAAAAACTGTTTTTT. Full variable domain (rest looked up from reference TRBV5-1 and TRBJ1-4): KAGVTQTPRYLIKTRGQQVTLSCSPISGHRSVSWYQQTPGQGLQFLFEYFSETQRNKGNFPGRFSGRQFSNSRSEMNVSTLELGDSALYLCASSRGDRFEKLFFGSGTQLSVL.

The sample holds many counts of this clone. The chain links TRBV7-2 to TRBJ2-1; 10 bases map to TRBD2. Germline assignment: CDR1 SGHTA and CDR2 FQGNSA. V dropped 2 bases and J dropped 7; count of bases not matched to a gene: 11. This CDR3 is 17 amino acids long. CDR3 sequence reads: CASSLTFWASGSNEQFF. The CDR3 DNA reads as TGTGCCAGCAGCTTAACCTTCTGGGCTAGCGGGAGTAATGAGCAGTTCTTC. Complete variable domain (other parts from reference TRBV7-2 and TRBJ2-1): GAGVSQSPSNKVTEKGKDVELRCDPISGHTALYWYRQSLGQGLEFLIYFQGNSAPDKSGLPSDRFSAERTGGSVSTLTIQRTQQEDSAVYLCASSLTFWASGSNEQFFGPGTRLTVL.

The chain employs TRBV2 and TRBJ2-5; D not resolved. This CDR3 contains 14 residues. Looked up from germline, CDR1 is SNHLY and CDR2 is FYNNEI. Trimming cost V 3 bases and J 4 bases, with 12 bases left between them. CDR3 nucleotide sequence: TGTGCCAGCAGTGACTACAAATCCTTAGAGACCCAGTACTTC. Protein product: CASSDYKSLETQYF.

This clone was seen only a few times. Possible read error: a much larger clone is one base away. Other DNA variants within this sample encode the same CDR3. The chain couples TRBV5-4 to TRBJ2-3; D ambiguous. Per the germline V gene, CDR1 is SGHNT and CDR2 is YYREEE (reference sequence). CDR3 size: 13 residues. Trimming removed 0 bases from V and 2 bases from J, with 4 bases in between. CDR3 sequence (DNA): TGTGCCAGCAGCTTGGACAACACAGATACGCAGTATTTT. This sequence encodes CASSLDNTDTQYF. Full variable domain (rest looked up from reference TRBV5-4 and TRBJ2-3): ETGVTQSPTHLIKTRGQQVTLRCSSQSGHNTVSWYQQALGQGPQFIFQYYREEENGRGNFPPRFSGLQFPNYSSELNVNALELDDSALYLCASSLDNTDTQYFGPGTRLTVL.

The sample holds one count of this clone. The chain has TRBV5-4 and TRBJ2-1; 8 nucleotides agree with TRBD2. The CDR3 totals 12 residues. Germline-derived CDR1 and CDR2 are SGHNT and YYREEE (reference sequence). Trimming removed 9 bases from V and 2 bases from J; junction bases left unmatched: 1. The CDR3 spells CATGGPYNEQFF. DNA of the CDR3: TGTGCCACGGGGGGGCCCTACAATGAGCAGTTCTTC.

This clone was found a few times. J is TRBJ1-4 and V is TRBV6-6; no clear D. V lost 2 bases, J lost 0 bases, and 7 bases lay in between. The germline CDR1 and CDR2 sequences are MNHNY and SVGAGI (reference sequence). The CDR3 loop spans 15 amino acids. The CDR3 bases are TGTGCCAGCAGTTACGTCGGGGCAACTAATGAAAAACTGTTTTTT. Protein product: CASSYVGATNEKLFF.

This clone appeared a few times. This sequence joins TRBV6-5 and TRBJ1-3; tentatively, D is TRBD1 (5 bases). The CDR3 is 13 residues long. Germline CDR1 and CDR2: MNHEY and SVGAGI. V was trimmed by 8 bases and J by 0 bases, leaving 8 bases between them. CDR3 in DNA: TGTGCCAGCGGGGCTAACTCTGGAAACACCATATATTTT. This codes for CASGANSGNTIYF.

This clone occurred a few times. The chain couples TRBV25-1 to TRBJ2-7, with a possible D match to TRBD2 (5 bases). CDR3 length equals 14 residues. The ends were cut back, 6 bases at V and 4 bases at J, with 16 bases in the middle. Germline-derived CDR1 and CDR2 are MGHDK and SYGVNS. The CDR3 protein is CASREVTVGYEQYF. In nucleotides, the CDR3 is TGTGCCAGCAGGGAGGTAACGGTCGGGTACGAGCAGTACTTC.

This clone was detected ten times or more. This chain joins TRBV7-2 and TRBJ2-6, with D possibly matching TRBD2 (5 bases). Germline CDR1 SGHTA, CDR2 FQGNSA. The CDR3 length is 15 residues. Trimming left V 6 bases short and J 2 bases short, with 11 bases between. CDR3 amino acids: CASRLTGTGANVLTF. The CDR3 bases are TGTGCCAGCAGGCTAACCGGGACTGGGGCCAACGTCCTGACTTTC.

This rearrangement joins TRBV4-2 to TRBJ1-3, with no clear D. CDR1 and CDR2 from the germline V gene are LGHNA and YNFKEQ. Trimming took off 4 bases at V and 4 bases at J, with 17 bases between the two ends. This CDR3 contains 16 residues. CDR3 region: CASSLEEKTTGNTIYF. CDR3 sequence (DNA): TGTGCCAGCAGCCTCGAAGAGAAAACCACCGGAAACACCATATATTTT.

The CDR3 DNA reads TGTGCCAGCAGAGCGACATTCAATCAGCCCCAGCATTTT. Translation gives CASRATFNQPQHF. The chain links TRBV28 to TRBJ1-5; the D is unclear. The CDR3 contains 13 residues. Germline V lookup: CDR1 MDHEN, CDR2 SYDVKM. The V end lost 6 bases, the J end lost 3 bases, and 9 bases lay between the germline ends. Full variable domain (outside the CDR3, taken from reference TRBV28 and TRBJ1-5): DVKVTQSSRYLVKRTGEKVFLECVQDMDHENMFWYRQDPGLGLRLIYFSYDVKMKEKGDIPEGYSVSREKKERFSLILESASTNQTSMYLCASRATFNQPQHFGDGTRLSIL.

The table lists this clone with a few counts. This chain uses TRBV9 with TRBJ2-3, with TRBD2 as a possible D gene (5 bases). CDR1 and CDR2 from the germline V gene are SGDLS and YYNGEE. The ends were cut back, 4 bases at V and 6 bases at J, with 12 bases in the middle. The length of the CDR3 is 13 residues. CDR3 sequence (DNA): TGTGCCAGCAGCCCCGCAGCGGCGGATACGCAGTATTTT. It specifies CASSPAAADTQYF.

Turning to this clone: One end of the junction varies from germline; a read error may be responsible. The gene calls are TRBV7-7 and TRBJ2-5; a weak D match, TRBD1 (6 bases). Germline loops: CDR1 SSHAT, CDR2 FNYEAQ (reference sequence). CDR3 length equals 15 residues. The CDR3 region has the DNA TGTGCTAGCAGCCCCGGCTTGGGGGCAGGGGAGACCCAGTACTTC. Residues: CASSPGLGAGETQYF.

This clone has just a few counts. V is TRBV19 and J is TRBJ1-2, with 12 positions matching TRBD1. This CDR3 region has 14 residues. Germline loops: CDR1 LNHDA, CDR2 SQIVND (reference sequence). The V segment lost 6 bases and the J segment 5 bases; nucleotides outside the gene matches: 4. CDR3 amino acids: CASRRDRGRYGYTF. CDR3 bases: TGTGCCAGTAGGAGGGACAGGGGGCGATATGGCTACACCTTC.

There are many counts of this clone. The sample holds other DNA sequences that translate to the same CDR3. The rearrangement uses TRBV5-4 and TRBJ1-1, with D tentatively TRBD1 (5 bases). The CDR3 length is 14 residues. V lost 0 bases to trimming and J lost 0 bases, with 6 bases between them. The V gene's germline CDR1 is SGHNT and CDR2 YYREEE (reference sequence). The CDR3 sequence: CASSLGQMNTEAFF. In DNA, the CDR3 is TGTGCCAGCAGCTTGGGACAGATGAACACTGAAGCTTTCTTT.

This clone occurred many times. The CDR3, as DNA: TGTGCCAGCAGCTTGGGTTTGGACTTGGATACGCAGTATTTT. Translated, it gives CASSLGLDLDTQYF. This rearrangement joins TRBV7-2 to TRBJ2-3; D may be TRBD2 (5 bases). The V and J ends lost 3 bases and 6 bases respectively, with 13 bases between them. The V gene's germline CDR1 is SGHTA and CDR2 FQGNSA. This CDR3 is built from 14 residues.

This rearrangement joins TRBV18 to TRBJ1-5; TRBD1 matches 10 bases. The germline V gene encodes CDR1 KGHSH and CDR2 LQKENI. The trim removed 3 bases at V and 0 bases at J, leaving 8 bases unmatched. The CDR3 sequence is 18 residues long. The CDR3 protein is CASSPPGQGTYSNQPQHF. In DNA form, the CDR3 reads TGTGCCAGCTCACCTCCGGGACAGGGGACTTATAGCAATCAGCCCCAGCATTTT.

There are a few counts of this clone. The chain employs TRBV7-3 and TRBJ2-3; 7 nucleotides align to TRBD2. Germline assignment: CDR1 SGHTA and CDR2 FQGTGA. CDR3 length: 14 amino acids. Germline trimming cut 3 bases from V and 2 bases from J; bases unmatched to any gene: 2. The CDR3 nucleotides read TGTGCCAGCAGCTTCCGACTAGCCACAGATACGCAGTATTTT. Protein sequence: CASSFRLATDTQYF.